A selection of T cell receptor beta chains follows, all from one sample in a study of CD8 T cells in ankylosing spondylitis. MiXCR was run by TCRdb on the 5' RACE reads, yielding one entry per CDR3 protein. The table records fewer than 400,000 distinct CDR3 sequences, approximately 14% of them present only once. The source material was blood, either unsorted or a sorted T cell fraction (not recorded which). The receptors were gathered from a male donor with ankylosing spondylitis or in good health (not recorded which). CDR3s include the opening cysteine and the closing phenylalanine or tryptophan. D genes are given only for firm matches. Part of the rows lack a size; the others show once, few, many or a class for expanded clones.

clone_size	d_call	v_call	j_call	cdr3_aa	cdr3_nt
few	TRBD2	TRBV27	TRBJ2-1	CASSVAGEYNEQFF	TGTGCCAGCAGTGTAGCGGGTGAATACAATGAGCAGTTCTTC
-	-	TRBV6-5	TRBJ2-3	CASSLRGYTSTDTQYF	TGTGCCAGCAGTTTACGGGGGTACACTAGCACAGATACGCAGTATTTT
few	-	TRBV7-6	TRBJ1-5	CASSSTAGFNQPQHF	TGTGCCAGCAGCTCGACAGCAGGGTTCAATCAGCCCCAGCATTTT
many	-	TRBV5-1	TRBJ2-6	CASSLAGSGANVLTF	TGCGCCAGCAGCTTGGCAGGGTCTGGGGCCAACGTCCTGACTTTC
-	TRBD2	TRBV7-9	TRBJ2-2	CASSQPGLASLGELFF	TGTGCCAGCAGCCAACCGGGACTAGCGAGCCTCGGGGAGCTGTTTTTT
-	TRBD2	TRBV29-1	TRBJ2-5	CSVGPPGLDETQYF	TGCAGCGTTGGACCTCCGGGACTAGACGAGACCCAGTACTTC
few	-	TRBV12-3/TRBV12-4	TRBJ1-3	CASSFFTGNTIYF	TGTGCCAGCAGTTTTTTCACTGGAAACACCATATATTTT
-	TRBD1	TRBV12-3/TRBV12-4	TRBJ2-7	CASSSQTGIYEQYF	TGTGCCAGCAGTTCTCAGACAGGGATCTACGAGCAGTACTTC
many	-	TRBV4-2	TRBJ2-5	CASSQASSPQETQYF	TGTGCCAGCAGCCAGGCCTCCTCCCCTCAAGAGACCCAGTACTTC
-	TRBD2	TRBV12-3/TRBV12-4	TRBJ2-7	CASSQTSGSSYEQYF	TGTGCCAGCAGCCAGACTAGCGGGAGCTCCTACGAGCAGTACTTC
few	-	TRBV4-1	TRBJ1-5	CASRKGVGQPQHF	TGCGCCAGCAGGAAAGGGGTGGGGCAGCCCCAGCATTTT
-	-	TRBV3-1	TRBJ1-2	CASSQGIVTRSDGYTF	TGTGCCAGCAGCCAAGGGATAGTAACGAGGTCCGATGGCTACACCTTC
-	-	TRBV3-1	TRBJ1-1	CVSSQRGGSNTEAFF	TGTGTCAGCAGCCAAAGAGGCGGGTCGAACACTGAAGCTTTCTTT
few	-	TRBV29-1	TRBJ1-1	CSVVTQMNTEAFF	TGCAGCGTTGTTACACAGATGAACACTGAAGCTTTCTTT
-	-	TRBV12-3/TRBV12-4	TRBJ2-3	CASRSRDGGTDTQYF	TGTGCCAGCAGGAGCCGGGACGGGGGCACAGATACGCAGTATTTT
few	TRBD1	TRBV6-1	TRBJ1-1	CASSRQGQNTEAFF	TGTGCCAGCAGCCGACAGGGGCAGAACACTGAAGCTTTCTTT
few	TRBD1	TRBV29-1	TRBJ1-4	CSVGTEGGKLFF	TGCAGCGTCGGGACAGAGGGCGGAAAACTGTTTTTT
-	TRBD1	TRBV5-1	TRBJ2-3	CASSFGTGISDTQYF	TGCGCCAGCAGCTTCGGGACAGGGATATCGGATACGCAGTATTTT
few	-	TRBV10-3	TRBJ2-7	CAISESTRVQQYF	TGTGCCATCAGTGAGTCGACCCGGGTGCAACAGTACTTC
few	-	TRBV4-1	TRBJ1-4	CASSQEGLGGKLFF	TGCGCCAGCAGCCAAGAAGGGCTAGGGGGAAAACTGTTTTTT
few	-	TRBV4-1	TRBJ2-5	CASSLYGDQETQYF	TGCGCCAGCAGCCTATACGGGGATCAAGAGACCCAGTACTTC
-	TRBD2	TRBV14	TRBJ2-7	CASSQGTSVFYEQYF	TGTGCCAGCAGCCAAGGGACTAGCGTCTTCTACGAGCAGTACTTC
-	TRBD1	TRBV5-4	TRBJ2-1	CASSSGPGQWSSYNEQFF	TGTGCCAGCAGCTCCGGACCGGGACAGTGGAGCTCCTACAATGAGCAGTTCTTC
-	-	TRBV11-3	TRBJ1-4	CASSFQTSSTNEKLFF	TGTGCCAGCAGCTTCCAAACCTCGAGTACCAATGAAAAACTGTTTTTT
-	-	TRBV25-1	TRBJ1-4	CASSSGGASTNEKLFF	TGTGCCAGCAGTTCGGGGGGGGCATCGACTAATGAAAAACTGTTTTTT
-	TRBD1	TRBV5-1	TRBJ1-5	CASSIGTGKNQPQHF	TGCGCCAGCAGCATCGGGACAGGGAAAAATCAGCCCCAGCATTTT
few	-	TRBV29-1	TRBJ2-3	CSVDRGATSTDTQYF	TGCAGCGTTGATAGAGGGGCGACTAGCACAGATACGCAGTATTTT
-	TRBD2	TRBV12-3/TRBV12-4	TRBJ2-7	CASTPSGGSYEQYF	TGTGCCAGCACACCTAGCGGGGGCTCCTACGAGCAGTACTTC
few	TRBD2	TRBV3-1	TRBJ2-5	CASSPRWRETETQYF	TGTGCCAGCAGCCCCCGCTGGCGGGAGACAGAGACCCAGTACTTC